This section outlines one T cell receptor beta chain sequence together with its context. The data are from a study of early T cells in non-severe SARS-CoV-2 infection. About the research overall: Investigators sequenced bulk RNA drawn from unsorted whole blood, and chains remained unpaired.

Individual cDNA molecules received unique molecular identifiers. TCRdb processed the 5' RACE reads anew with MiXCR; each CDR3 protein has one entry. This table holds 50,000 or so distinct CDR3 sequences, less than 15% found once. The V and J ends lost 7 bases and 4 bases, in that order; junction bases with no gene match: 7. The germline V gene has CDR1 MNHEY and CDR2 SVGAGI. The CDR3 has 14 amino acids. This rearrangement joins TRBV6-5 to TRBJ1-2, with 9 bases lining up with TRBD1. The sample was whole blood. The TCR sequence derives from an adult who was a healthcare worker with PCR-confirmed SARS-CoV-2 infection or an uninfected control (not recorded which). CDR3 sequence (DNA): TGTGCCAGCAAACTGGGACAGGGTGCCTATGGCTACACCTTC. Translated, it gives CASKLGQGAYGYTF.